This T cell receptor (beta chain) was sequenced during a study of T cells in Graves' hyperthyroidism and ophthalmopathy. Study at large: Prior to any treatment, at the point of initial diagnosis, peripheral blood was collected.

CDR3 size: 15 residues. V gave up 5 bases and J gave up 3 bases; unmatched junction bases: 7. The germline gives CDR1 MDHEN, CDR2 SYDVKM. Amplified regions were TCR beta CDR3 sequences from RNA transcripts. The study used the HTBI primer set for a first-round RT-PCR of the TCR CDR3. Each CDR3 protein is one row after TCRdb ran MiXCR on the multiplex PCR reads. The table records roughly 650,000 distinct CDR3 sequences, approximately 16% of them present only once. The sample consisted of blood. The receptor was derived from a middle-aged woman with Graves' ophthalmopathy. The chain recombines TRBV28 with TRBJ2-1, with 7 bases aligning to TRBD1. CDR3: CASSPPGDSYNEQFF. The DNA for the CDR3 is TGTGCCAGCAGTCCCCCCGGGGACAGCTACAATGAGCAGTTCTTC. The variable domain in full, with the rest retrieved from reference TRBV28 and TRBJ2-1, is DVKVTQSSRYLVKRTGEKVFLECVQDMDHENMFWYRQDPGLGLRLIYFSYDVKMKEKGDIPEGYSVSREKKERFSLILESASTNQTSMYLCASSPPGDSYNEQFFGPGTRLTVL.